Below are 31 T cell receptor beta chains sequenced from a single sample in a study of blood T cells in healthy people across ages (dated by TCRdb to 2015 to 2017). Libraries were constructed by 5' RACE. Sequencing was performed on an Illumina HiSeq 2500. A second PCR of roughly 7 to 11 cycles was performed with a sample-barcoded 5' primer and a J-beta primer mix. In TCRdb, the public reads were trimmed at Q25 with fastp and aligned with MiXCR, with productive beta chains retained. Rows with a matching CDR3 protein are joined into one entry that keeps the most common DNA and genes. The table for this sample lists approximately 780,000 distinct CDR3 sequences; around 25% of them were counted only once. About 3% of the sample lies in the top ten. The same sample was also studied in work on T cells of mothers and their children.

The sequencing sample was made of blood. The source of these receptors is a boy between 10 and 17 years old in good health.

This clonotype showed up just a few times. The chain carries TRBV20-1 and TRBJ2-5; D is undetermined. The V and J ends lost 3 bases and 0 bases respectively, with 5 bases between them. Germline V gene data show CDR1 as DFQATT and CDR2 as SNEGSKA (reference sequence). The CDR3 is made up of 12 amino acids. The CDR3 region is CSASPYQETQYF. As DNA, the CDR3 is TGCAGTGCTAGTCCGTACCAAGAGACCCAGTACTTC.

The V gene is TRBV7-3, the J gene TRBJ2-2; D uncertain. In germline, CDR1 is SGHTA, CDR2 FQGTGA. The CDR3 has 15 residues. Trimming removed 2 bases from V and 4 bases from J, with 11 bases in between. CDR3 in DNA: TGTGCCAGCAGCTTAGGACCCCTTAGCACCGGGGAGCTGTTTTTT. Amino acids: CASSLGPLSTGELFF.

The chain links TRBV20-1 to TRBJ2-7; 10 nucleotides match TRBD2. Germline loops: CDR1 DFQATT, CDR2 SNEGSKA (reference sequence). CDR3 length: 14 residues. V gave up 5 bases and J gave up 4 bases; unmatched junction bases: 8. CDR3 region: CSAQPGLAIYEQYF. As DNA, the CDR3 is TGCAGTGCTCAACCGGGACTAGCGATTTACGAGCAGTACTTC.

The rearrangement joins TRBV2 to TRBJ2-1; 11 bases agree with TRBD2. The CDR3 loop spans 13 amino acids. The V and J ends lost 8 bases and 8 bases, in that order; junction bases with no gene match: 5. Germline CDR1 SNHLY, CDR2 FYNNEI. The CDR3 here is CASPGLAVHEQFF. The CDR3, as DNA: TGTGCCAGCCCGGGACTAGCGGTTCATGAGCAGTTCTTC.

The chain carries TRBV20-1 and TRBJ2-3; D may be TRBD1 (5 bases). CDR3 length: 18 residues. Trimming cost V 2 bases and J 0 bases, with 21 bases left between them. Germline CDR1 and CDR2: DFQATT and SNEGSKA (reference sequence). In DNA form, the CDR3 reads TGCAGTGCTAGAACCGACAGCTTTCCTAACCCTAGCACAGATACGCAGTATTTT. This translates into CSARTDSFPNPSTDTQYF.

The chain carries TRBV6-5 and TRBJ2-3; the D gene is possibly TRBD2 (6 bases). V was trimmed by 4 bases and J by 4 bases, leaving 15 bases between them. Germline V gene lookup returns CDR1 MNHEY and CDR2 SVGAGI. This CDR3 has 15 residues. Written as DNA, the CDR3 is TGTGCCAGCAGTTTACAACTAGCCGTCCCAGATACGCAGTATTTT. Its protein product is CASSLQLAVPDTQYF.

This clonotype was found many times. The chain is built from TRBV14 and TRBJ2-5; 7 bases line up with TRBD1. CDR3 length: 12 amino acids. Trimming took 3 bases from V and 11 from J; bases not matched to a gene: 6. Germline V lookup: CDR1 SGHDN, CDR2 FVKESK. CDR3 sequence reads: CASSHPTGRQYF. CDR3 bases: TGTGCCAGCAGCCATCCGACAGGGCGGCAGTACTTC.

This clonotype has a handful of counts. V usage is TRBV6-1 and J usage is TRBJ1-5, with a tentative D call TRBD1 (5 bases). Germline CDR1 reads MNHNS; CDR2 reads SASEGT. The CDR3 runs 13 residues. V gave up 8 bases and J gave up 0 bases, with 8 bases separating them. The CDR3 spells CASVGHSNQPQHF. The CDR3 DNA is TGTGCCAGCGTGGGGCATAGCAATCAGCCCCAGCATTTT.

In its sample, this clonotype was seen a few times. A junction boundary mismatches the germline segment, possibly from a read error. This chain links TRBV5-1 with TRBJ1-4; D not certain. Looked up from germline, CDR1 is SGHRS and CDR2 is YFSETQ. CDR3 length equals 10 residues. CDR3 region: CAGSLEKLFF. The CDR3 coding sequence is TGCGCCGGCAGCCTTGAAAAACTGTTTTTT.

This clonotype has a count of ten or more. One end of the junction varies from germline; a read error may be responsible. This chain uses TRBV5-1 with TRBJ2-7; D possibly uses TRBD1 or TRBD2 (5 bases each). This CDR3 is 12 amino acids long. Germline V CDR1 and CDR2: SGHRS, YFSETQ. The CDR3 loop is CASSLEGNEQYF. The CDR3 nucleotides read TGTGCCAGCAGCTTAGAGGGGAACGAGCAGTACTTC.

The chain employs TRBV7-3 and TRBJ2-3; D remains ambiguous. The CDR3 length is 14 residues. The germline CDR1 and CDR2 sequences are SGHTA and FQGTGA. V was clipped by 2 bases and J by 3 bases, with 9 bases between them. The CDR3 is CASSLDTATDTQYF. The DNA for the CDR3 is TGTGCCAGCAGCTTAGACACAGCGACAGATACGCAGTATTTT.

A few counts support this clonotype. The chain joins TRBV9 to TRBJ2-5, with 11 bases lining up with TRBD2. Germline CDR1 and CDR2: SGDLS and YYNGEE. V lost 3 bases, J lost 2 bases, and 9 bases stayed unmatched. This CDR3 is built from 17 residues. This CDR3 reads CASSASTSGGGQETQYF. As DNA, the CDR3 is TGTGCCAGCAGCGCGAGCACTAGCGGGGGAGGTCAAGAGACCCAGTACTTC.

This clonotype has only a few counts. The chain carries TRBV10-3 and TRBJ2-6; TRBD1 agrees at 7 bases. Trimming removed 0 bases from V and 4 bases from J; junction bases left unmatched: 3. Germline assignment: CDR1 ENHRY and CDR2 SYGVKD. This CDR3 is built from 16 residues. The CDR3 here is CAISESQGRGANVLTF. CDR3 nucleotide sequence: TGTGCCATCAGTGAGTCACAGGGGCGGGGGGCCAACGTCCTGACTTTC.

The J gene is TRBJ2-5, the V gene TRBV27; possible D gene TRBD1, 6 bases. The V gene's germline CDR1 is MNHEY and CDR2 SMNVEV (reference sequence). This CDR3 has 16 residues. V dropped 7 bases and J dropped 1 base, with 19 bases sitting between them. CDR3 amino acids: CASTSLKGDLQETQYF. DNA of the CDR3: TGTGCCAGCACCTCCTTGAAGGGGGACCTCCAAGAGACCCAGTACTTC.

J is TRBJ1-1 and V is TRBV20-1; 12 bases map to TRBD1. The CDR3 runs 16 residues. The ends lost 1 base at V and 0 bases at J; junction bases unmatched: 3. CDR1 DFQATT and CDR2 SNEGSKA come from the germline V gene (reference sequence). This CDR3 is CSARGDRGLVNTEAFF. CDR3 DNA sequence: TGCAGTGCTAGAGGGGACAGGGGGCTCGTGAACACTGAAGCTTTCTTT.

This clonotype was detected ten times or more. The J gene is TRBJ2-5, the V gene TRBV12-3 or TRBV12-4, with D possibly matching TRBD2 (5 bases). Trimming shortened V by 7 bases and J by 7 bases, and 16 bases separated the two germline ends. This CDR3 comprises 13 residues. CDR3 DNA sequence: TGTGCCAGCATCCTTAAAATCGCGGGGACCCAGTACTTC. It translates to CASILKIAGTQYF.

This clonotype was recorded a few times. The chain links TRBV28 to TRBJ2-5; no definite D call. V lost 1 base to trimming and J lost 5 bases, with 8 bases between them. The germline V gene encodes CDR1 MDHEN and CDR2 SYDVKM. The CDR3 has 13 residues. The CDR3 loop is CASSLYGVETQYF. The CDR3 nucleotides read TGTGCCAGCAGTTTATATGGTGTTGAGACCCAGTACTTC.

Here the CDR3 DNA reads TGTGCCAGTACAGCGGATTACAATGAGCAGTTCTTC. Translation gives CASTADYNEQFF. This chain connects TRBV25-1 to TRBJ2-1, with D perhaps matching TRBD2 (5 bases). Trimming left V 9 bases short and J 4 bases short, with 10 bases between. Germline V lookup: CDR1 MGHDK, CDR2 SYGVNS. This CDR3 spans 12 amino acids.

This clonotype was seen only a few times. V is TRBV13 and J is TRBJ2-3; the match to TRBD2 covers 7 bases. The V segment lost 4 bases and the J segment 6 bases; nucleotides outside the gene matches: 16. Germline V CDR1 and CDR2: PRHDT, FYEKMQ (reference sequence). This CDR3 contains 17 residues. This CDR3 reads CASSSSTPLARTDTQYF. The CDR3 DNA is TGTGCCAGCAGCTCTTCCACGCCACTAGCGAGGACGGATACGCAGTATTTT.

The chain carries TRBV20-1 and TRBJ2-5, with 7 bases identical to TRBD2. V lost 3 bases and J lost 5; bases outside the gene matches: 12. Germline loops: CDR1 DFQATT, CDR2 SNEGSKA (reference sequence). The CDR3 has 15 amino acids. The CDR3 DNA is TGCAGTGCTAGGGCTCCCGGGGAGGGCCCGGAGACCCAGTACTTC. Protein sequence: CSARAPGEGPETQYF.

The chain has TRBV14 and TRBJ2-5; TRBD1 aligns across 7 bases. In germline, CDR1 is SGHDN, CDR2 FVKESK. The CDR3 sequence is 16 residues long. The ends lost 2 bases at V and 1 base at J; junction bases unmatched: 7. The CDR3 protein is CASSQRQGTLQETQYF. Here the CDR3 DNA reads TGTGCCAGCAGCCAACGACAGGGAACCCTCCAAGAGACCCAGTACTTC.

This clonotype showed up just a few times. V usage is TRBV5-1 and J usage is TRBJ2-5; TRBD1 is a possible D gene (5 bases). The J call may be wrong; the DNA end is better matched by TRBJ2-1. The CDR3 is 14 residues long. The germline CDR1 and CDR2 sequences are SGHRS and YFSETQ. This CDR3 reads CASGPTAPNNEQFF. CDR3 coding DNA: TGCGCCAGCGGGCCGACAGCCCCAAACAATGAGCAGTTCTTC.

The sample holds a few counts of this clonotype. This sequence joins TRBV9 and TRBJ2-5; 7 bases are shared with TRBD2. This CDR3 has 16 amino acids. The junction had 6 bases not matched to a gene; V was cut back by 0 bases and J by 1 base. Per germline, CDR1 SGDLS and CDR2 YYNGEE. The CDR3 region is CASSVEGGALQETQYF. The CDR3 DNA sequence: TGTGCCAGCAGCGTAGAGGGAGGGGCCCTCCAAGAGACCCAGTACTTC.

This clonotype was observed a few times. V gene TRBV4-2 combines with J gene TRBJ1-5, with a tentative D call TRBD1 (5 bases). Germline V gene lookup returns CDR1 LGHNA and CDR2 YNFKEQ. Trimming took off 0 bases at V and 3 bases at J, with 18 bases between the two ends. The CDR3 length is 18 residues. In DNA, the CDR3 is TGTGCCAGCAGCCAAGATGGGGTGTATTTGGACAACAATCAGCCCCAGCATTTT. This gives the protein CASSQDGVYLDNNQPQHF.

The rearrangement links TRBV29-1 to TRBJ2-7, with D possibly called TRBD1 or TRBD2 (6 bases each). V lost 2 bases and J 4 bases, leaving 12 bases between the germline ends. This CDR3 spans 13 amino acids. Looked up from germline, CDR1 is SQVTM and CDR2 is ANQGSEA. CDR3 nucleotides: TGCAGCGTTGAATCAACGGGGGCATACGAGCAGTACTTC. Its translation is CSVESTGAYEQYF.

V usage is TRBV11-1 and J usage is TRBJ2-2; D possibly corresponds to TRBD1 (5 bases). Germline assignment: CDR1 SGHAT and CDR2 FQDESV (reference sequence). V dropped 5 bases and J dropped 2 bases, with 15 bases sitting between them. The CDR3 covers 16 residues. CDR3 nucleotides: TGTGCCAGCAGCCCCAGGGCACAGAGTAACACCGGGGAGCTGTTTTTT. Translated: CASSPRAQSNTGELFF.

The chain combines TRBV6-6 with TRBJ1-3, with TRBD1 matching over 7 bases. Germline V gene lookup returns CDR1 MNHNY and CDR2 SVGAGI (reference sequence). The trim removed 0 bases at V and 0 bases at J, leaving 2 bases unmatched. The CDR3 consists of 16 residues. CDR3 protein: CASSYSGTASGNTIYF. The CDR3, as DNA: TGTGCCAGCAGTTACTCGGGGACAGCCTCTGGAAACACCATATATTTT.

The chain combines TRBV7-9 with TRBJ1-2; D remains unclear. The CDR3 is 14 residues long. The germline V gene has CDR1 SEHNR and CDR2 FQNEAQ (reference sequence). V lost 3 bases and J 2 bases, leaving 10 bases between the germline ends. The CDR3 reads CASSFRGMNYGYTF. The CDR3 DNA follows: TGTGCCAGCAGCTTTCGCGGGATGAACTATGGCTACACCTTC.

The chain carries TRBV5-1 and TRBJ1-1; D remains ambiguous. V was clipped by 1 base and J by 1 base, with 8 bases between them. CDR3 length: 14 residues. CDR1 and CDR2 (germline): SGHRS, YFSETQ. The CDR3 region is CASSLSAGNTEAFF. The DNA of the CDR3 is TGCGCCAGCAGCTTGTCTGCAGGGAACACTGAAGCTTTCTTT.

The chain joins TRBV6-5 to TRBJ1-6; 8 nucleotides align to TRBD1. Germline V gene lookup returns CDR1 MNHEY and CDR2 SVGAGI. The CDR3 has 15 amino acids. The ends lost 7 bases at V and 13 bases at J; junction bases unmatched: 15. DNA of the CDR3: TGTGCCAGCACTAGGAAGTGGGACAGGACATCCCCCCTCCACTTT. It specifies CASTRKWDRTSPLHF.

There are a few counts of this clonotype. The J gene is TRBJ2-3, the V gene TRBV7-3; D assignment may be TRBD1 or TRBD2 (6 bases each). The CDR3 has 15 amino acids. The V gene lost 5 bases and the J gene lost 5 bases, with 17 bases spanning the gap. The germline gives CDR1 SGHTA, CDR2 FQGTGA. CDR3 nucleotides: TGTGCCAGCAGCCCAGTAAGGGGGGCCGTAGATACGCAGTATTTT. Its protein is CASSPVRGAVDTQYF.